This T cell receptor beta chain originates from a study of human T cells and chemical hapten exposure. The time point here: patch test 3, about 24 weeks after DPC sensitization. Treatment specified: therapeutic diphenylcyclopropenone sensitization with weekly scalp DPC. TCRdb called the RACE reads again in MiXCR, with one record for every CDR3 protein. The sample lists about 64,000 distinct CDR3 sequences, 8% to 13% seen once, with about 2% in the top ten. Remarks on this clonotype: One junction end disagrees with the germline gene, perhaps due to a read error.

Sequences were derived from whole blood, sampled in connection with sensitization to the hapten diphenylcyclopropenone (DPC). The sequence came from a woman between 25 and 40 years old with alopecia areata. Some clones in this sample may be carry-over from other donors' samples.

CDR3 sequence reads: CSAGTGPNYGYTF. The CDR3 coding sequence is TGCAGCGCCGGGACAGGGCCTAATTATGGCTACACCTTC. V and J are TRBV29-1 and TRBJ1-2, with TRBD1 matching over 9 bases. This CDR3 comprises 13 residues. Germline values: CDR1 SQVTM, CDR2 ANQGSEA.